Below are 27 T cell receptor beta chains sequenced from a single sample in a study of blood T cell repertoires in COVID-19. Produced via immunoSEQ multiplex PCR; TCRdb's table is partial and in-frame only. The table includes hundreds of thousands of clones, 65% to 85% detected once. The source material was peripheral blood. The source of these receptors is a woman in her fifties or sixties with acute or convalescent COVID-19.

This clone showed up just once. The chain employs TRBV19 and TRBJ2-7; 9 bases align to TRBD1. The CDR3 length is 14 residues. Germline loops: CDR1 LNHDA, CDR2 SQIVND (reference sequence). The J segment lost 3 bases and the V segment lost 2 bases, leaving 2 bases of the junction unmatched. The CDR3 loop is CASSIRQGDYEQYF. CDR3 DNA: TGTGCCAGTAGTATAAGACAGGGGGACTACGAGCAGTACTTC. The full variable domain, its missing parts supplied by reference TRBV19 and TRBJ2-7, is DGGITQSPKYLFRKEGQNVTLSCEQNLNHDAMYWYRQDPGQGLRLIYYSQIVNDFQKGDIAEGYSVSREKKESFPLTVTSAQKNPTAFYLCASSIRQGDYEQYFGPGTRLTVT.

The chain carries TRBV6-5 and TRBJ2-7, with 7 positions matching TRBD2. The CDR3 is 15 amino acids. The V segment lost 4 bases and the J segment 0 bases; nucleotides outside the gene matches: 6. Per germline, CDR1 MNHEY and CDR2 SVGAGI. This CDR3 reads CASSSLAVGSYEQYF. DNA of the CDR3: TGTGCCAGCAGTTCTCTAGCGGTGGGCTCCTACGAGCAGTACTTC.

The chain carries TRBV5-1 and TRBJ2-7; the match to TRBD2 covers 7 bases. The CDR3 contains 13 residues. Trimming at V came to 2 bases and at J to 6 bases, leaving 5 bases not matched to a gene. Germline V gives CDR1 SGHRS, CDR2 YFSETQ. DNA for the CDR3: TGCGCCAGCAGCTTAACCGGGAGGCCCGAGCAGTACTTC. Translated: CASSLTGRPEQYF. Full variable domain (rest looked up from reference TRBV5-1 and TRBJ2-7): KAGVTQTPRYLIKTRGQQVTLSCSPISGHRSVSWYQQTPGQGLQFLFEYFSETQRNKGNFPGRFSGRQFSNSRSEMNVSTLELGDSALYLCASSLTGRPEQYFGPGTRLTVT.

This clone has only a few counts. The rearrangement links TRBV5-4 to TRBJ2-2; D is perhaps TRBD2 (6 bases). V was pared by 4 bases and J by 2 bases, with 15 bases between. The germline gives CDR1 SGHNT, CDR2 YYREEE (reference sequence). This CDR3 is 16 amino acids long. CDR3 nucleotide sequence: TGTGCCAGCAGCGCTGCGGGACTCCGTAACACCGGGGAGCTGTTTTTT. Translation: CASSAAGLRNTGELFF.

The CDR3 nucleotides are TGTGCCAGCAGCTTAAGCGGGAGCCCCCGGAGGACCCAGTACTTC. This translates into CASSLSGSPRRTQYF. V usage is TRBV7-2 and J usage is TRBJ2-5; 8 bases are a match to TRBD2. V gave up 2 bases and J gave up 7 bases; unmatched junction bases: 9. Germline V lookup: CDR1 SGHTA, CDR2 FQGNSA. CDR3 length: 15 residues.

This clone is a singleton in its sample. This chain links TRBV27 with TRBJ1-6; D gene unclear. This CDR3 spans 16 amino acids. The V gene's germline CDR1 is MNHEY and CDR2 SMNVEV (reference sequence). The V gene lost 6 bases and the J gene lost 5 bases, with 17 bases spanning the gap. The CDR3 protein is CASRQRGAGNNSPLHF. Here the CDR3 DNA reads TGTGCCAGCAGACAACGGGGAGCGGGAAATAATTCACCCCTCCACTTT.

The J gene is TRBJ2-1, the V gene TRBV19, with a tentative D call TRBD2 (5 bases). CDR1 LNHDA and CDR2 SQIVND come from the germline V gene (reference sequence). Trimming left V 1 base short and J 10 bases short, with 11 bases between. This CDR3 has 13 residues. The CDR3 DNA is TGTGCCAGTAGTATAGCCCCTTGGGAGGAGCAGTTCTTC. Translated: CASSIAPWEEQFF.

The count of this clone is one. This chain links TRBV10-3 with TRBJ1-2; 8 nucleotides align to TRBD1. Germline CDR1 ENHRY, CDR2 SYGVKD. The CDR3 spans 13 residues. V dropped 7 bases and J dropped 3; count of bases not matched to a gene: 4. The CDR3 DNA reads TGTGCCATCACCGCGGACAGGGACTATGGCTACACCTTC. This sequence encodes CAITADRDYGYTF.

About this clone itself: The same CDR3 is also encoded by other DNA sequences in this sample. The chain employs TRBV5-1 and TRBJ2-3; the D is unclear. Per germline, CDR1 SGHRS and CDR2 YFSETQ. V was pared by 0 bases and J by 1 base, with 6 bases between. The CDR3 loop spans 14 amino acids. CDR3 coding DNA: TGCGCCAGCAGCTTGGAACGGGGCACAGATACGCAGTATTTT. Translated: CASSLERGTDTQYF.

CDR3 in amino acids: CASTWGRGVNEQFF. CDR3 DNA: TGTGCCAGCACGTGGGGCAGGGGGGTCAATGAGCAGTTCTTC. The chain couples TRBV21-1 to TRBJ2-1; TRBD1, the table's D call, was not compared with the DNA. TRBV21-1 is given as a pseudogene. The CDR3 spans 14 residues.

This clone was detected a few times. The genes are TRBV24-1 and TRBJ2-7, with TRBD1 as a possible D gene (8 bases). The CDR3 sequence is 13 residues long. Germline CDR1 reads KGHDR; CDR2 reads SFDVKD. V gave up 3 bases and J gave up 7 bases, with 12 bases separating them. Written as DNA, the CDR3 is TGTGCCACCAGTGATCCACAGGGGGGGGAGCAGTACTTC. Protein sequence: CATSDPQGGEQYF.

This clone occurred once. V and J are TRBV19 and TRBJ1-1; D is perhaps TRBD1 (5 bases). In germline, CDR1 is LNHDA, CDR2 SQIVND (reference sequence). This CDR3 contains 15 residues. V lost 3 bases and J 1 base, leaving 12 bases between the germline ends. CDR3 region: CASSIGGRANTEAFF. In DNA form, the CDR3 reads TGTGCCAGTAGTATTGGGGGGAGGGCGAACACTGAAGCTTTCTTT. Full variable domain (missing parts from reference TRBV19 and TRBJ1-1): DGGITQSPKYLFRKEGQNVTLSCEQNLNHDAMYWYRQDPGQGLRLIYYSQIVNDFQKGDIAEGYSVSREKKESFPLTVTSAQKNPTAFYLCASSIGGRANTEAFFGQGTRLTVV.

The rearrangement joins TRBV5-5 to TRBJ1-5; 7 nucleotides match TRBD1. CDR1 and CDR2 from the germline V gene are SGHKS and YYEKEE (reference sequence). V lost 4 bases, J lost 5 bases, and 6 bases stayed unmatched. CDR3 size: 14 residues. Written as DNA, the CDR3 is TGTGCCAGCAGCATGGGGACAGATTATCAGCCCCAGCATTTT. Translated: CASSMGTDYQPQHF.

The J gene is TRBJ2-5, the V gene TRBV7-2, with D possibly TRBD1 on 6 matching bases. V was shortened by 8 bases and J by 4 bases, with 8 bases between the two germline ends. In germline, CDR1 is SGHTA, CDR2 FQGNSA. The CDR3 is made up of 11 amino acids. The CDR3 sequence: CASGGRETQYF. The CDR3 nucleotides are TGTGCCAGCGGGGGCCGAGAGACCCAGTACTTC.

This sequence joins TRBV24-1 and TRBJ1-1; D is possibly TRBD1 (6 bases). Trimming took off 7 bases at V and 1 base at J, with 9 bases between the two ends. Germline values: CDR1 KGHDR, CDR2 SFDVKD. This CDR3 comprises 13 residues. CDR3 region: CATRRTANTEAFF. The CDR3 region has the DNA TGTGCCACCAGGAGGACAGCGAACACTGAAGCTTTCTTT.

This clone has only one observation. The J gene is TRBJ2-3, the V gene TRBV13; 15 bases line up with TRBD2. Germline trimming cut 0 bases from V and 3 bases from J; bases unmatched to any gene: 1. This CDR3 has 17 amino acids. Germline V lookup: CDR1 PRHDT, CDR2 FYEKMQ (reference sequence). The CDR3 DNA reads as TGTGCCAGCAGCTTAGGCGGGACTAGCGGGAGGACAGATACGCAGTATTTT. As protein: CASSLGGTSGRTDTQYF.

The V and J genes are TRBV7-3 and TRBJ2-1; TRBD2 aligns across 10 bases. The ends lost 5 bases at V and 7 bases at J; junction bases unmatched: 8. The germline gives CDR1 SGHTA, CDR2 FQGTGA. The CDR3 loop spans 15 amino acids. CDR3 sequence reads: CASSIGTSDINEQFF. The CDR3 DNA reads as TGTGCCAGCAGCATCGGGACTAGCGATATTAATGAGCAGTTCTTC.

The chain uses TRBV25-1 and TRBJ1-2; D perhaps matches TRBD1 (6 bases). Per germline, CDR1 MGHDK and CDR2 SYGVNS. The V end was cut by 6 bases, the J end by 0 bases, with 11 bases between. This CDR3 is 14 amino acids long. CDR3 sequence reads: CASSDGQTNYGYTF. CDR3 nucleotide sequence: TGTGCCAGCAGCGATGGACAGACTAACTATGGCTACACCTTC.

The V call is TRBV7-8, the J call TRBJ2-3; D gene uncertain. The CDR3 covers 14 residues. Trimming took off 5 bases at V and 8 bases at J, with 17 bases between the two ends. CDR1 and CDR2 from the germline V gene are SGHVS and FQNEAQ. CDR3 bases: TGTGCCAGCAGCCTACTCGCCCTATCTGGTACGCAGTATTTT. It encodes CASSLLALSGTQYF. The entire variable domain, with the rest obtained from reference TRBV7-8 and TRBJ2-3, is as follows: GAGVSQSPRYKVAKRGQDVALRCDPISGHVSLFWYQQALGQGPEFLTYFQNEAQLDKSGLPSDRFFAERPEGSVSTLKIQRTQQEDSAVYLCASSLLALSGTQYFGPGTRLTVL.

This sequence joins TRBV9 and TRBJ1-2; 8 bases match TRBD1. The CDR3 sequence is 13 residues long. In germline, CDR1 is SGDLS, CDR2 YYNGEE. The V gene end was trimmed by 7 bases and the J gene end by 1 base; junction bases not matched to a gene: 3. CDR3 residues: CASDRGSNYGYTF. Written as DNA, the CDR3 is TGTGCCAGCGACAGGGGAAGTAACTATGGCTACACCTTC.

The chain has TRBV19 and TRBJ2-7, with D possibly being TRBD1 (6 bases). Germline-derived CDR1 and CDR2 are LNHDA and SQIVND (reference sequence). V lost 3 bases to trimming and J lost 2 bases, with 17 bases between them. The CDR3 runs to 16 residues. The CDR3, as DNA: TGTGCCAGTAGTATGGGTCAGGGGATTCGAACCTACGAGCAGTACTTC. Protein product: CASSMGQGIRTYEQYF.

This clone was seen only once. The chain has TRBV3-1 (or the pseudogene TRBV3-2) and TRBJ2-2, with no clear D. The length of the CDR3 is 13 residues. The V end lost 1 base, the J end lost 6 bases, and 6 bases lay between the germline ends. CDR1 LGHDT and CDR2 YNNKEL come from the germline V gene (reference sequence). CDR3 region: CASSQAGSGELFF. The CDR3 nucleotides read TGTGCCAGCAGCCAAGCCGGGTCCGGGGAGCTGTTTTTT.

The chain recombines TRBV27 with TRBJ2-7; 7 bases line up with TRBD2. CDR1 MNHEY and CDR2 SMNVEV come from the germline V gene (reference sequence). V was clipped by 8 bases and J by 2 bases; unmatched bases: 12. The CDR3 totals 15 residues. The CDR3 here is CASCPDWGGAYEQYF. DNA of the CDR3: TGTGCCAGCTGCCCAGACTGGGGGGGGGCCTACGAGCAGTACTTC.

The V call is TRBV3-1 (or the pseudogene TRBV3-2), the J call TRBJ2-1; 9 positions match TRBD1. Germline CDR1 reads LGHDT; CDR2 reads YNNKEL (reference sequence). Trimming took 5 bases from V and 5 from J; bases not matched to a gene: 7. The length of the CDR3 is 15 residues. This CDR3 is CASSDHGTGNNEQFF. The CDR3 DNA is TGTGCCAGCAGCGACCATGGGACAGGGAACAATGAGCAGTTCTTC.

The chain combines TRBV19 with TRBJ1-3, with D unresolved. Germline assignment: CDR1 LNHDA and CDR2 SQIVND (reference sequence). Trimming cost V 5 bases and J 1 base, with 15 bases left between them. There are 16 residues in the CDR3. This CDR3 is CASSPVVPISGNTIYF. CDR3 DNA: TGTGCCAGTAGTCCGGTAGTACCTATATCTGGAAACACCATATATTTT.

The chain recombines TRBV11-2 with TRBJ2-2; 7 nucleotides line up with TRBD2. J gave up 3 bases and V 5 bases, and 6 bases lay outside the gene matches. Germline-derived CDR1 and CDR2 are SGHAT and FQNNGV. This CDR3 has 15 residues. The chain's CDR3 is CASSRGDWDTGELFF. For the CDR3, the DNA is TGTGCCAGCAGCCGGGGGGACTGGGACACCGGGGAGCTGTTTTTT.

The chain couples TRBV3-1 (or the pseudogene TRBV3-2) to TRBJ1-1; D gene uncertain. Trimming stripped 1 base from V and 6 bases from J, with 6 bases between. The CDR3 loop spans 12 amino acids. CDR1 is LGHDT, CDR2 YNNKEL, per germline (reference sequence). DNA of the CDR3: TGTGCCAGCAGCCAAGGCGGGGCTGAAGCTTTCTTT. Its translation: CASSQGGAEAFF.